The 28 T cell receptor beta chains below were found in one sample sequenced in a study of PD-L1 blockade in urothelial cancer. Measured with immunoSEQ multiplex PCR; TCRdb has only the in-frame clones, and not every one. The sample lists approximately 90,000 clones; roughly 89% were seen once. Sample time point: pretreatment peripheral blood. The sample consisted of PBMCs, taken around atezolizumab (anti-PD-L1) treatment. The receptors derive from a man aged 60-69 years with urothelial cancer.

This clone turned up a few times. This chain uses TRBV7-7 with TRBJ2-1; D possibly corresponds to TRBD2 (7 bases). The CDR3 is 12 residues long. V was shortened by 1 base and J by 12 bases, with 10 bases between the two germline ends. Germline V gene sequence: CDR1 SSHAT, CDR2 FNYEAQ (reference sequence). CDR3 sequence (DNA): TGTGCCAGCAGCTTAGGCGGGGGCCGGCAGTTCTTC. Its protein is CASSLGGGRQFF.

The chain combines TRBV14 with TRBJ2-6; no reliable D call. V lost 1 base and J lost 6, with 16 bases in between. Germline CDR1 SGHDN, CDR2 FVKESK. The CDR3 runs to 17 residues. CDR3 loop: CASSQAPTGPLANVLTF. CDR3 coding DNA: TGTGCCAGCAGCCAAGCGCCCACGGGTCCGCTGGCCAACGTCCTGACTTTC.

V is TRBV5-5 and J is TRBJ2-2; 7 bases agree with TRBD1. CDR1 SGHKS and CDR2 YYEKEE come from the germline V gene (reference sequence). There are 15 residues in the CDR3. After removal of 3 bases from V and 0 bases from J, the junction contained 2 bases not matched to a gene. Here the CDR3 reads CASSWGTANTGELFF. The CDR3 DNA follows: TGTGCCAGCAGCTGGGGGACAGCGAACACCGGGGAGCTGTTTTTT.

J is TRBJ2-7 and V is TRBV4-1; a weak D match, TRBD2 (6 bases). CDR1 is MGHRA, CDR2 YSYEKL, per germline. This CDR3 has 13 residues. Trimming removed 1 base at V and 4 bases at J, with 8 bases between. The CDR3 reads CASSQVGGYEQYF. The CDR3 coding sequence is TGCGCCAGCAGCCAAGTTGGGGGGTACGAGCAGTACTTC.

The V gene is TRBV12-2, the J gene TRBJ2-1; the table calls TRBD1, which could not be checked here. TRBV12-2 is assigned pseudogene status. CDR3 size: 17 residues. CDR3 in amino acids: CASRLGIIGGTGHKQFF. The CDR3 coding sequence is TGTGCAAGTCGCTTAGGAATAATTGGTGGGACAGGGCATAAGCAGTTCTTC.

This rearrangement joins TRBV7-9 to TRBJ1-3, with 9 bases that match TRBD1. With V trimmed by 5 bases and J by 4 bases, 3 bases remained unmatched. Germline CDR1 and CDR2: SEHNR and FQNEAQ (reference sequence). This CDR3 is 14 amino acids long. This CDR3 reads CASSQTGGGNTIYF. Written as DNA, the CDR3 is TGTGCCAGCAGCCAGACAGGGGGGGGAAACACCATATATTTT.

CDR3 protein: CASRGLSYEQYF. As DNA, the CDR3 is TGTGCCAGCAGGGGGCTCTCCTACGAGCAGTACTTC. The chain recombines TRBV7-2 with TRBJ2-7; D may be TRBD1 (5 bases). The CDR3 is made up of 12 amino acids. From germline, CDR1 is SGHTA and CDR2 FQGNSA. With 6 bases removed from V and 0 bases from J, the gap between germline ends came to 6 bases. Full variable domain (remainder filled in from reference TRBV7-2 and TRBJ2-7): GAGVSQSPSNKVTEKGKDVELRCDPISGHTALYWYRQSLGQGLEFLIYFQGNSAPDKSGLPSDRFSAERTGGSVSTLTIQRTQQEDSAVYLCASRGLSYEQYFGPGTRLTVT.

In its sample, this clone was seen once. This chain links TRBV7-2 with TRBJ1-5; 7 bases are shared with TRBD1. The CDR3 spans 17 residues. V was clipped by 1 base and J by 6 bases; unmatched bases: 12. The germline CDR1 and CDR2 sequences are SGHTA and FQGNSA. CDR3 in DNA: TGTGCCAGCAGCTTAGGGACAGGCCGAACAGGGAGTCAGCCCCAGCATTTT. As protein: CASSLGTGRTGSQPQHF.

This chain links TRBV5-5 with TRBJ2-1; the match to TRBD2 covers 15 bases. Germline loops: CDR1 SGHKS, CDR2 YYEKEE (reference sequence). The CDR3 extends over 18 amino acids. V lost 0 bases, J lost 8 bases, and 9 bases stayed unmatched. This chain's CDR3 is CASSLGTSGRAVFYEQFF. The CDR3 region has the DNA TGTGCCAGCAGCTTGGGGACTAGCGGGAGGGCCGTGTTCTATGAGCAGTTCTTC.

V and J are TRBV11-2 and TRBJ1-5; D unclear. The CDR3 runs to 15 residues. Germline V gives CDR1 SGHAT, CDR2 FQNNGV. V lost 0 bases and J lost 1, with 7 bases in between. CDR3 residues: CASSLDAGSNQPQHF. CDR3 DNA: TGTGCCAGCAGCTTAGACGCGGGGAGCAATCAGCCCCAGCATTTT.

This chain uses TRBV29-1 with TRBJ1-1, with 7 nucleotides matching TRBD1. V lost 4 bases, J lost 0 bases, and 5 bases stayed unmatched. Per germline, CDR1 SQVTM and CDR2 ANQGSEA. This CDR3 contains 14 residues. The CDR3 DNA follows: TGCAGCGTTGCCACAGGGGTCATGAACACTGAAGCTTTCTTT. Its translation is CSVATGVMNTEAFF.

The rearrangement links TRBV7-6 to TRBJ2-5; TRBD1 matches 7 bases. The V and J ends lost 1 base and 2 bases, in that order; junction bases with no gene match: 4. Germline V CDR1 and CDR2: SGHVS, FNYEAQ. The CDR3 totals 15 residues. The CDR3 is CASSLEGARQETQYF. CDR3 nucleotides: TGTGCCAGCAGCTTAGAGGGGGCTAGGCAAGAGACCCAGTACTTC.

The V gene is TRBV4-1, the J gene TRBJ2-5; no definite D call. The germline V gene encodes CDR1 MGHRA and CDR2 YSYEKL. The CDR3 consists of 14 residues. V was trimmed by 2 bases and J by 2 bases, leaving 9 bases between them. Here the CDR3 DNA reads TGCGCCAGCAGCCAACCCGGGTCACAAGAGACCCAGTACTTC. Protein sequence: CASSQPGSQETQYF.

The rearrangement uses TRBV19 and TRBJ2-2, with 7 bases matching TRBD2. The V gene end was trimmed by 6 bases and the J gene end by 0 bases; junction bases not matched to a gene: 13. This CDR3 is built from 18 residues. CDR1 is LNHDA and CDR2 is SQIVND in the germline V gene (reference sequence). CDR3 sequence: CASRSPQAGLANTGELFF. As DNA, the CDR3 is TGTGCCAGTAGATCACCGCAAGCCGGACTAGCGAACACCGGGGAGCTGTTTTTT.

This clone has just one count. The rearrangement uses TRBV9 and TRBJ2-2; D gene ambiguous. The CDR3 is 14 residues long. Germline V lookup: CDR1 SGDLS, CDR2 YYNGEE. V lost 2 bases, J lost 2 bases, and 7 bases lay in between. CDR3 sequence (DNA): TGTGCCAGCAGCGTCCTAGGTAACACCGGGGAGCTGTTTTTT. Translated: CASSVLGNTGELFF.

This clone has a handful of counts. The rearrangement links TRBV5-1 to TRBJ1-4; 9 nucleotides agree with TRBD1. The CDR3 is 15 amino acids. Looked up from germline, CDR1 is SGHRS and CDR2 is YFSETQ. Germline trimming cut 4 bases from V and 5 bases from J; bases unmatched to any gene: 6. The CDR3, as DNA: TGCGCCAGCAGCAACCCGACAGGGGGGAATGAAAAACTGTTTTTT. It yields the protein CASSNPTGGNEKLFF.

This rearrangement joins TRBV29-1 to TRBJ1-1, with D hard to call. The CDR3 is 13 amino acids. The V gene lost 4 bases and the J gene lost 0 bases, with 9 bases spanning the gap. Germline V gene lookup returns CDR1 SQVTM and CDR2 ANQGSEA. CDR3 in amino acids: CSVGRSMNTEAFF. In nucleotides, the CDR3 is TGCAGCGTTGGAAGGAGCATGAACACTGAAGCTTTCTTT. The full variable domain, rest sourced from reference TRBV29-1 and TRBJ1-1, is SAVISQKPSRDICQRGTSLTIQCQVDSQVTMMFWYRQQPGQSLTLIATANQGSEATYESGFVIDKFPISRPNLTFSTLTVSNMSPEDSSIYLCSVGRSMNTEAFFGQGTRLTVV.

A few counts support this clone. CDR3 protein: CASGGTSGGGTEAFF. CDR3 in DNA: TGTGCTAGTGGGGGGACCTCGGGCGGGGGTACTGAAGCTTTCTTT. The gene calls are TRBV12-5 and TRBJ1-1; maybe TRBD1 (5 bases). The V and J ends lost 6 bases and 5 bases respectively, with 19 bases between them. Germline V gives CDR1 LGHNT, CDR2 FRNRAP. This CDR3 region has 15 residues.

This chain joins TRBV12-5 and TRBJ2-3; 10 bases agree with TRBD2. V was pared by 6 bases and J by 5 bases, with 5 bases of the junction left unmatched. The CDR3 is made up of 14 amino acids. Germline values: CDR1 LGHNT, CDR2 FRNRAP. Written as DNA, the CDR3 is TGTGCTAGTGGCCCCGGACTAGCGGAAGATACGCAGTATTTT. It is translated as CASGPGLAEDTQYF.

This chain uses TRBV6-6 with TRBJ2-7; 7 bases are shared with TRBD2. The CDR3 is made up of 15 amino acids. Trimming removed 7 bases from V and 6 bases from J; junction bases left unmatched: 15. CDR1 and CDR2 from the germline V gene are MNHNY and SVGAGI (reference sequence). In nucleotides, the CDR3 is TGTGCCAGCACCCTCACGGTGGCGGGAGAGGGCGAGCAGTACTTC. Translation gives CASTLTVAGEGEQYF.

J is TRBJ2-5 and V is TRBV5-1, with 9 nucleotides matching TRBD2. The germline CDR1 and CDR2 sequences are SGHRS and YFSETQ. The CDR3 runs 14 residues. Trimming at V came to 7 bases and at J to 2 bases, leaving 6 bases not matched to a gene. The CDR3 sequence: CASGISGGQETQYF. CDR3 sequence (DNA): TGCGCCAGCGGAATTAGCGGGGGTCAAGAGACCCAGTACTTC.

V usage is TRBV18 and J usage is TRBJ1-1; the match to TRBD1 covers 12 bases. V gave up 2 bases and J gave up 2 bases; unmatched junction bases: 6. Germline-derived CDR1 and CDR2 are KGHSH and LQKENI. The CDR3 extends over 17 amino acids. As DNA, the CDR3 is TGTGCCAGCTCACCAGGGACAGGGGGCGGGTTTAACACTGAAGCTTTCTTT. Its protein is CASSPGTGGGFNTEAFF.

V usage is TRBV9 and J usage is TRBJ2-7; 9 bases fit TRBD1. Germline CDR1 SGDLS, CDR2 YYNGEE. The CDR3 consists of 14 residues. V shed 4 bases, J shed 3 bases, and the junction held 5 bases outside the gene matches. The CDR3 protein is CASSIGDRDYEQYF. The CDR3 nucleotides are TGTGCCAGCAGCATAGGGGACAGGGACTACGAGCAGTACTTC. The full variable domain, rest sourced from reference TRBV9 and TRBJ2-7, is DSGVTQTPKHLITATGQRVTLRCSPRSGDLSVYWYQQSLDQGLQFLIQYYNGEERAKGNILERFSAQQFPDLHSELNLSSLELGDSALYFCASSIGDRDYEQYFGPGTRLTVT.

The rearrangement links TRBV7-9 to TRBJ2-7; 8 bases are a match to TRBD1. J lost 1 base, V lost 0 bases, and 5 bases had no gene match. This CDR3 is 16 amino acids long. CDR1 and CDR2 from the germline V gene are SEHNR and FQNEAQ (reference sequence). The CDR3 sequence is CASSLAPTGESYEQYF. CDR3 coding DNA: TGTGCCAGCAGCTTAGCGCCGACAGGGGAATCCTACGAGCAGTACTTC.

The chain joins TRBV6-5 to TRBJ2-7; 9 bases align to TRBD2. The CDR3 runs 14 residues. With 7 bases clipped from V and 2 bases from J, the junction kept 6 bases outside the gene matches. Germline V gives CDR1 MNHEY, CDR2 SVGAGI. CDR3 in DNA: TGTGCCAGCATCAAGCGGGGGGTTCCCTACGAGCAGTACTTC. Amino acids: CASIKRGVPYEQYF.

The V gene is TRBV10-3, the J gene TRBJ2-1; 8 nucleotides match TRBD2. V lost 2 bases to trimming and J lost 3 bases; unmatched junction nucleotides: 6. The germline gives CDR1 ENHRY, CDR2 SYGVKD. The CDR3 contains 16 residues. In DNA, the CDR3 is TGTGCCATCAGTGAGCCGAGGGCGGGGGGCTACAATGAGCAGTTCTTC. This gives the protein CAISEPRAGGYNEQFF.

The rearrangement uses TRBV6-5 and TRBJ2-7; no definite D call. CDR1 is MNHEY and CDR2 is SVGAGI in the germline V gene. Trimming took off 5 bases at V and 6 bases at J, with 11 bases between the two ends. This CDR3 is built from 12 residues. The CDR3 region has the DNA TGTGCCAGCAGTGGCAGACAAAGCGAGCAGTACTTC. The encoded protein is CASSGRQSEQYF.

The chain employs TRBV29-1 and TRBJ2-5; TRBD1 aligns across 7 bases. V shed 0 bases, J shed 4 bases, and the junction held 8 bases outside the gene matches. CDR1 is SQVTM, CDR2 ANQGSEA, per germline. The CDR3 loop spans 15 amino acids. CDR3 protein: CSVEDPWAGGETQYF. The DNA of the CDR3 is TGCAGCGTTGAAGATCCATGGGCAGGGGGAGAGACCCAGTACTTC.